This T cell receptor beta chain is from a study of T cells after somatic rescue of genetic block. The V and J ends lost 3 bases and 3 bases respectively, with 8 bases between them. Germline-derived CDR1 and CDR2 are GTSNPN and SVGIG (reference sequence). The length of the CDR3 is 13 residues. Data came from immunoSEQ multiplex PCR; TCRdb stores just in-frame clones and leaves some out. The data contain 70,000 to 85,000 clones, approximately 91% of them singletons. The clonotype was recovered from a man aged 30-40 years. The specimen was peripheral blood mononuclear cells (PBMCs). This chain connects TRBV30 to TRBJ2-2, with no clear D. This CDR3 reads CAWSLQHTGELFF. The CDR3 DNA reads as TGTGCCTGGAGCCTACAGCACACCGGGGAGCTGTTTTTT.